One and the same sample provided the 11 T cell receptor beta chains below, sequenced in a study of early T cells in non-severe SARS-CoV-2 infection. TCRdb re-called the 5' RACE reads with MiXCR, one entry per CDR3 protein. The data show about 36,000 distinct CDR3 sequences, approximately 6.6% seen once. Source: whole blood, taken at baseline. These receptors were taken from an adult who was a healthcare worker with PCR-confirmed SARS-CoV-2 infection or an uninfected control (not recorded which).

V usage is TRBV12-3 or TRBV12-4 and J usage is TRBJ2-6; D possibly matches TRBD1 or TRBD2 (5 bases each). With 4 bases removed from V and 1 base from J, the gap between germline ends came to 5 bases. This CDR3 contains 14 residues. CDR3 residues: CASSWGSGANVLTF. The CDR3 nucleotides are TGTGCCAGCAGTTGGGGGTCTGGGGCCAACGTCCTGACTTTC.

In this sample, this clonotype turned up a few times. The CDR3 sequence: CASSPIQMADTEAFF. CDR3 DNA: TGTGCCAGCTCACCAATCCAGATGGCGGACACTGAAGCTTTCTTT. The chain carries TRBV18 and TRBJ1-1; no clear D. The CDR3 spans 15 residues. Trimming removed 2 bases at V and 3 bases at J, with 13 bases between. Per germline, CDR1 KGHSH and CDR2 LQKENI.

This clonotype showed up just a few times. This sequence joins TRBV4-2 and TRBJ2-1; 10 bases are a match to TRBD1. V lost 3 bases to trimming and J lost 4 bases; unmatched junction nucleotides: 3. CDR1 and CDR2 from the germline V gene are LGHNA and YNFKEQ. The CDR3 contains 15 residues. The CDR3 nucleotides are TGTGCCAGCAGCCAGGGGACAGGGGCTTACAATGAGCAGTTCTTC. Translating gives CASSQGTGAYNEQFF.

This clonotype was picked up many times. The chain has TRBV19 and TRBJ2-2; possibly TRBD1 for D (6 bases). Germline V CDR1 and CDR2: LNHDA, SQIVND (reference sequence). CDR3 length: 14 residues. The V gene lost 6 bases and the J gene lost 4 bases, with 12 bases spanning the gap. CDR3 sequence: CASRTGISTGELFF. The CDR3 DNA sequence: TGTGCCAGTAGAACAGGGATCAGCACCGGGGAGCTGTTTTTT.

V gene TRBV5-1 combines with J gene TRBJ2-1; 9 nucleotides line up with TRBD1. J gave up 4 bases and V 7 bases, and 9 bases lay outside the gene matches. Germline V gives CDR1 SGHRS, CDR2 YFSETQ. This CDR3 has 15 amino acids. The CDR3 is CASFLPGQGYNEQFF. Written as DNA, the CDR3 is TGCGCCAGCTTCCTTCCGGGACAGGGATACAATGAGCAGTTCTTC.

The chain has TRBV7-9 and TRBJ2-7; D tentatively fits TRBD1 or TRBD2 (5 bases each). Germline V gives CDR1 SEHNR, CDR2 FQNEAQ (reference sequence). V shed 3 bases and J shed 0 bases, with 9 bases lying between them. This CDR3 region has 14 residues. This CDR3 is CASSFPGSSYEQYF. The CDR3 bases are TGTGCCAGCAGCTTCCCAGGGAGCTCCTACGAGCAGTACTTC.

This clonotype showed up many times. The chain employs TRBV11-1 and TRBJ1-2; tentative D call: TRBD1 (6 bases). Germline V gene lookup returns CDR1 SGHAT and CDR2 FQDESV (reference sequence). The CDR3 length is 12 residues. The ends were cut back, 5 bases at V and 5 bases at J, with 9 bases in the middle. CDR3 residues: CASSNTGYGYTF. CDR3 DNA: TGTGCCAGCAGCAATACAGGGTATGGCTACACCTTC.

This clonotype was recorded at least ten times. The chain employs TRBV12-3 or TRBV12-4 and TRBJ2-1; no definite D call. The CDR3 contains 15 residues. V lost 1 base and J lost 7, with 14 bases in between. Here the CDR3 DNA reads TGTGCCAGCAGTTTAGGGCTAGGAACATCTAATGAGCAGTTCTTC. Its protein is CASSLGLGTSNEQFF.

The genes are TRBV7-2 and TRBJ2-3, with 9 nucleotides matching TRBD2. CDR1 is SGHTA, CDR2 FQGNSA, per germline. V gave up 5 bases and J gave up 7 bases; unmatched junction bases: 7. This CDR3 comprises 14 residues. DNA for the CDR3: TGTGCCAGCAGCGCCCGACTAGCGGAAAATACGCAGTATTTT. This gives the protein CASSARLAENTQYF.

This clonotype was counted at least ten times. V is TRBV4-1 and J is TRBJ2-2; no reliable D call. The CDR3 has 15 residues. The V end lost 3 bases, the J end lost 0 bases, and 8 bases lay between the germline ends. Germline-derived CDR1 and CDR2 are MGHRA and YSYEKL. The CDR3 region is CASSHGSANTGELFF. DNA for the CDR3: TGCGCCAGCAGCCACGGCAGCGCGAACACCGGGGAGCTGTTTTTT.

This clonotype was seen a handful of times. This chain uses TRBV18 with TRBJ2-7, with unresolved D. V was cut by 6 bases and J by 0 bases, with 12 bases left in between. The germline gives CDR1 KGHSH, CDR2 LQKENI. CDR3 length: 14 amino acids. CDR3 in amino acids: CASSPIRDSYEQYF. The CDR3 DNA sequence: TGTGCCAGCTCCCCCATACGTGACTCCTACGAGCAGTACTTC.